The following is a T cell receptor beta chain sequence with its context. In the authors' methods: From reference gene primer amplification, estimates of nucleated cell counts were derived. Sequencing was performed with immunoSEQ multiplex PCR; in TCRdb, only in-frame clones are kept and a portion is missing. The V and J calls and clone size come from that table; D and trimming were worked out from the DNA. The table lists about 300,000 clones, roughly 90% of them singletons, with 1.7% in the top ten. The germline CDR1 and CDR2 sequences are MRHNA and SNTAGT. This CDR3 contains 14 residues. V was cut by 4 bases and J by 7 bases, with 14 bases left in between. Donors in Cohort 3 counted as recovered after two negative PCRs, clearance, or symptom resolution. The sample comes from a study of blood T cell repertoires in COVID-19. Study background: Donors in the United States, Italy and Spain gave samples during acute or convalescent COVID-19.

This rearrangement joins TRBV6-4 to TRBJ1-5; perhaps TRBD1 as D (6 bases). Sequenced: PBMCs or T cells enriched from blood (not recorded which). The receptor was derived from a woman aged 35 to 49 who had recovered from COVID-19. The CDR3 reads CASSGQGGGQPQHF. As DNA, the CDR3 is TGTGCCAGCAGTGGTCAGGGTGGGGGCCAGCCCCAGCATTTT.